This TCR beta chain was observed in a study of shared clonotypes between healthy human individuals. Study information: Per donor, CD8 memory used one plate, CD8 naive used two, CD4 memory used three and CD4 naive used three.

Germline-derived CDR1 and CDR2 are LNHDA and SQIVND (reference sequence). Trimming stripped 4 bases from V and 5 bases from J, with 17 bases between. The CDR3 covers 15 residues. The naive CD8 population came from CD45RO-negative cells selected for CCR7, without terminally differentiated effector memory CD45RA+ cells. Broader study findings: Though the depth was large, rarefaction showed that sorted-subset sequencing was incomplete. Estimated clonotype richness was generally higher in naive than memory subsets.

Concerning this clone itself: No antigen is known for it.

Several immunoSEQ plates received, in even portions, the genomic DNA of each subset. Assay used: immunoSEQ multiplex PCR; TCRdb lists only in-frame clones, some missing. The sample has about 2,100,000 clones; 85% to 95% are singletons. This sequence was found in a man younger than 35 in good health. Some clones in this sample may be carry-over from other donors' samples. Sequencing was done on a sample of naive CD8+ T cells from PBMCs. The chain carries TRBV19 and TRBJ2-5; tentative D call: TRBD1 (8 bases). The CDR3 spells CASSRTGRVVETQYF. The CDR3 DNA follows: TGTGCCAGTAGTAGGACAGGGAGGGTGGTGGAGACCCAGTACTTC. The whole variable domain, remainder taken from reference TRBV19 and TRBJ2-5, is DGGITQSPKYLFRKEGQNVTLSCEQNLNHDAMYWYRQDPGQGLRLIYYSQIVNDFQKGDIAEGYSVSREKKESFPLTVTSAQKNPTAFYLCASSRTGRVVETQYFGPGTRLLVL.